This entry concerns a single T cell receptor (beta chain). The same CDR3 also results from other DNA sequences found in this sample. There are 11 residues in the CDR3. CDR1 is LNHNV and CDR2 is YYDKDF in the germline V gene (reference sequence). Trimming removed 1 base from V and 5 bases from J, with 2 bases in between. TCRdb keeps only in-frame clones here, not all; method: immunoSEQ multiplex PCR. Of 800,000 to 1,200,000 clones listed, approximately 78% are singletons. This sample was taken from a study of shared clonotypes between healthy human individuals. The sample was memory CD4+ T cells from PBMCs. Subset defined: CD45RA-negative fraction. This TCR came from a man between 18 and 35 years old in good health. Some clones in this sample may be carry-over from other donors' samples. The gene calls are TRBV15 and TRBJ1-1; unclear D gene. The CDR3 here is CATSRGTEAFF. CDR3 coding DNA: TGTGCCACCAGCAGAGGGACTGAAGCTTTCTTT.